The TCR beta chain described here comes from a study of blood T cell repertoires in COVID-19. The method was immunoSEQ multiplex PCR; TCRdb's version includes in-frame clones alone and lacks a portion of them. This sample has just over 250,000 clones, with 91% found just once. The CDR3 is 16 amino acids. CDR1 MNHEY and CDR2 SVGEGT come from the germline V gene. The V gene end was trimmed by 2 bases and the J gene end by 4 bases; junction bases not matched to a gene: 7. Sequencing was carried out using peripheral blood. The chain combines TRBV6-2 or TRBV6-3 with TRBJ2-5, with 10 bases lining up with TRBD2. The receptor was isolated from a person in their late teens or twenties with COVID-19, enrolled during active disease. CDR3: CASSYGLAGVLETQYF. The CDR3 bases are TGTGCCAGCAGTTACGGGCTAGCGGGAGTTCTAGAGACCCAGTACTTC.